These 15 T cell receptor beta chains share one sample of origin, sequenced in a study of blood T cell repertoires in COVID-19. This table comes from immunoSEQ multiplex PCR, and its TCRdb copy is limited to in-frame clones, with some not included. Of some 180,000 clones in the sample, about 89% were seen once. The specimen sequenced was peripheral blood. All receptors derive from a middle-aged man with acute or convalescent COVID-19.

The chain has TRBV6-5 and TRBJ1-6; perhaps TRBD1 as D (5 bases). The CDR3 consists of 15 residues. Germline CDR1 MNHEY, CDR2 SVGAGI. Deletions cut 6 bases from V and 6 bases from J, with 15 bases between. CDR3 nucleotide sequence: TGTGCCAGCAGCTCGACAGTAGGCGTTAATTCACCCCTCCACTTT. Protein product: CASSSTVGVNSPLHF.

V is TRBV9 and J is TRBJ2-3; D is uncertain. Germline loops: CDR1 SGDLS, CDR2 YYNGEE. This CDR3 is 13 amino acids long. The V and J ends lost 2 bases and 2 bases respectively, with 6 bases between them. CDR3 sequence (DNA): TGTGCCAGCAGCGTTTCCTACACAGATACGCAGTATTTT. Encoded protein: CASSVSYTDTQYF.

The chain uses TRBV18 and TRBJ1-1; a weak D match, TRBD1 (6 bases). V was cut by 3 bases and J by 3 bases, with 20 bases left in between. Germline CDR1 and CDR2: KGHSH and LQKENI. The CDR3 is made up of 17 amino acids. CDR3 residues: CASSPYTGSLGDTEAFF. Here the CDR3 DNA reads TGTGCCAGCTCACCGTACACAGGGTCGCTCGGGGACACTGAAGCTTTCTTT.

The chain has TRBV25-1 and TRBJ2-7; TRBD1 aligns across 8 bases. The V and J ends lost 9 bases and 5 bases, in that order; junction bases with no gene match: 6. Per the germline V gene, CDR1 is MGHDK and CDR2 is SYGVNS. This CDR3 is built from 12 residues. This CDR3 reads CASGQGRNEQYF. For the CDR3, the DNA is TGTGCCAGTGGACAGGGACGGAACGAGCAGTACTTC.

The chain combines TRBV2 with TRBJ1-3; D unclear. CDR3 length equals 14 residues. Looked up from germline, CDR1 is SNHLY and CDR2 is FYNNEI. The V gene lost 6 bases and the J gene lost 4 bases, with 13 bases spanning the gap. DNA of the CDR3: TGTGCCAGCAGGAGTGGGTCGGGGGGAAACACCATATATTTT. It encodes CASRSGSGGNTIYF. The entire variable domain, with the rest obtained from reference TRBV2 and TRBJ1-3, is as follows: EPEVTQTPSHQVTQMGQEVILRCVPISNHLYFYWYRQILGQKVEFLVSFYNNEISEKSEIFDDQFSVERPDGSNFTLKIRSTKLEDSAMYFCASRSGSGGNTIYFGEGSWLTVV.

This chain uses TRBV19 with TRBJ1-1, with 7 bases identical to TRBD1. Germline V CDR1 and CDR2: LNHDA, SQIVND (reference sequence). V shed 10 bases and J 6 bases; nucleotides not matched to a gene: 8. CDR3 size: 12 residues. CDR3 residues: CAISTGLSEAFF. CDR3 coding DNA: TGTGCCATTTCGACAGGGCTATCTGAAGCTTTCTTT.

This CDR3 reads CASSGDNQETQYF. CDR3 bases: TGTGCCAGTAGTGGGGACAACCAAGAGACCCAGTACTTC. The J gene is TRBJ2-5, the V gene TRBV19, with TRBD1 as a possible D gene (6 bases). The CDR3 covers 13 residues. Trimming took off 5 bases at V and 0 bases at J, with 7 bases between the two ends. Germline V lookup: CDR1 LNHDA, CDR2 SQIVND (reference sequence).

This clone showed up just once. The chain joins TRBV19 to TRBJ2-3, with TRBD2 identical over 8 bases. The CDR3 is made up of 15 amino acids. Germline V CDR1 and CDR2: LNHDA, SQIVND (reference sequence). V dropped 4 bases and J dropped 2; count of bases not matched to a gene: 5. CDR3 amino acids: CASSTGGGYTDTQYF. CDR3 nucleotides: TGTGCCAGTAGTACCGGGGGGGGCTACACAGATACGCAGTATTTT.

The chain carries TRBV20-1 and TRBJ2-5; 9 nucleotides align to TRBD2. V shed 3 bases, J shed 1 base, and the junction held 6 bases outside the gene matches. Germline V gene data show CDR1 as DFQATT and CDR2 as SNEGSKA (reference sequence). The CDR3 consists of 15 residues. The CDR3 DNA follows: TGCAGTGCTAGTGGCCAGCGGGGGGCCCAAGAGACCCAGTACTTC. Amino acid sequence: CSASGQRGAQETQYF.

The chain joins TRBV6-4 to TRBJ2-3, with TRBD1 as a possible D gene (6 bases). The CDR3 is made up of 15 amino acids. Trimming took off 3 bases at V and 1 base at J, with 11 bases between the two ends. Germline CDR1 MRHNA, CDR2 SNTAGT. The chain's CDR3 is CASSESAGGTDTQYF. CDR3 DNA sequence: TGTGCCAGCAGTGAATCAGCAGGGGGCACAGATACGCAGTATTTT.

The chain carries TRBV5-1 and TRBJ1-4, with 7 bases matching TRBD1. V trimming: 4 bases; J trimming: 8 bases; junction bases outside the gene matches: 8. The CDR3 consists of 14 residues. The V gene's germline CDR1 is SGHRS and CDR2 YFSETQ. This CDR3 is CASSLRDSTEKLFF. CDR3 sequence (DNA): TGCGCCAGCAGCCTCCGGGACAGCACAGAAAAACTGTTTTTT. The full variable domain, its missing parts supplied by reference TRBV5-1 and TRBJ1-4, is KAGVTQTPRYLIKTRGQQVTLSCSPISGHRSVSWYQQTPGQGLQFLFEYFSETQRNKGNFPGRFSGRQFSNSRSEMNVSTLELGDSALYLCASSLRDSTEKLFFGSGTQLSVL.

The rearrangement joins TRBV7-2 to TRBJ2-5; 10 bases match TRBD2. Trimming at V came to 5 bases and at J to 5 bases, leaving 17 bases not matched to a gene. Germline CDR1 is SGHTA and CDR2 is FQGNSA. The CDR3 runs 18 residues. CDR3 coding DNA: TGTGCCAGCAGCCATCCTACCCAGCGGGGGGGTACCCGGGAGACCCAGTACTTC. Encoded protein: CASSHPTQRGGTRETQYF.

The chain combines TRBV27 with TRBJ1-1, with 7 bases lining up with TRBD1. Germline V gene sequence: CDR1 MNHEY, CDR2 SMNVEV (reference sequence). J gave up 4 bases and V 3 bases, and 2 bases lay outside the gene matches. CDR3 length: 13 residues. Here the CDR3 DNA reads TGTGCCAGCAGTTTTGCAGGGGGCACTGAAGCTTTCTTT. It specifies CASSFAGGTEAFF.

The chain links TRBV7-8 to TRBJ2-7, with 7 bases that match TRBD1. The J segment lost 6 bases and the V segment lost 5 bases, leaving 13 bases of the junction unmatched. The CDR3 totals 15 residues. Germline V lookup: CDR1 SGHVS, CDR2 FQNEAQ. CDR3 coding DNA: TGTGCCAGCAGCCCCGGGACAGTTGAGAAGGGCGAGCAGTACTTC. Amino acids: CASSPGTVEKGEQYF.

In regard to this clone: Other DNA sequences in this specimen translate into the identical CDR3. The chain recombines TRBV19 with TRBJ1-3; D is unresolved. V was pared by 6 bases and J by 0 bases, with 6 bases between. Germline V gene sequence: CDR1 LNHDA, CDR2 SQIVND (reference sequence). The CDR3 runs 13 residues. CDR3 bases: TGTGCCAGTAGCTGGCTCTCTGGAAACACCATATATTTT. This translates into CASSWLSGNTIYF.